The present entry profiles one T cell receptor (beta chain) with its context. The target antigen is unknown. The CDR3 runs 14 residues. Germline CDR1 is LGHNA and CDR2 is YNFKEQ. The germline V and J ends were trimmed by 4 bases and 3 bases, with 12 bases remaining between them. Isolated RNA was reverse transcribed into cDNA used as the sequencing template. Repertoires were generated with immunoSEQ multiplex PCR, while TCRdb's copy carries only in-frame clones and drops some. The repertoire holds hundreds of thousands of clones, about 60% seen once, with 0.75% to 0.95% in the top ten. Treatment described: oral pan-JAK inhibitor, 5-10 mg twice daily. As part of sample collection, lesional scalp punch biopsies and peripheral blood were taken from alopecia areata patients. The data are from a study of CD8+ T cells in alopecia areata. Notes on the study in general: Scalp clonality and expanded CD8+ clones among the top 100 showed significant decreases with tofacitinib.

The gene calls are TRBV4-2 and TRBJ1-1; no definite D call. The material was CD4+ T cells sorted from blood, obtained at roughly week 52, from a patient treated with tofacitinib. The receptor comes from a human donor with alopecia areata. The CDR3 region has the DNA TGTGCCAGCAGCCCGACGTTCCTGGACACTGAAGCTTTCTTT. It encodes CASSPTFLDTEAFF.